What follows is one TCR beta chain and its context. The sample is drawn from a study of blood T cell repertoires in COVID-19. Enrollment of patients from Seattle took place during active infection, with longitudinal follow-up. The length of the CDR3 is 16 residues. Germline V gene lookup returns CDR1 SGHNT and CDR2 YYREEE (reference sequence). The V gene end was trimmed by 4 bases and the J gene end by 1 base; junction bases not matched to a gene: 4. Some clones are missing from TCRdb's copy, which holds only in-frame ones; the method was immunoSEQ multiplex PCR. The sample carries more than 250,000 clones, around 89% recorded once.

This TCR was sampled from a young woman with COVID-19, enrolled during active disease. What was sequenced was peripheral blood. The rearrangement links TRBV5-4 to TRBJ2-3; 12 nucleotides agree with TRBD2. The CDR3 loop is CASSIGLAGRTDTQYF. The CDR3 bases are TGTGCCAGCAGCATAGGACTAGCGGGACGCACAGATACGCAGTATTTT.